This is a list of T cell receptor beta chains from one sample in a study of Graves' ophthalmopathy and Graves' hyperthyroidism. TCRdb fed the multiplex PCR reads into MiXCR, producing one record per CDR3 protein. The data show about 50,000 distinct CDR3 sequences, with less than 55% seen just once and roughly 5% held by the top ten. Sequenced sample: peripheral blood. These receptors were obtained from an adult woman with Graves' ophthalmopathy. Each CDR3 is given with its conserved first and last residue. Fields, in order: D gene, V gene, clone size, J gene, CDR3 protein, CDR3 DNA. A D gene is named only where the DNA matches it firmly. Rows give clone size only sometimes, using once, few, many, or a class for an expanded clone.

>TRBD2|TRBV7-9|many|TRBJ2-5
CASSLRGDSGGETQYF
TGTGCCAGCAGCTTAAGAGGGGATAGCGGGGGAGAGACCCAGTACTTC
>TRBD2|TRBV10-3|once|TRBJ2-3
CAIGASGRSDTQYF
TGTGCCATCGGGGCTAGCGGGAGATCGGATACGCAGTATTTT
>TRBD2|TRBV7-3|many|TRBJ2-7
CASSETSGSAYEQYF
TGTGCCAGCAGCGAGACTAGCGGGAGCGCCTACGAGCAGTACTTC
>-|TRBV7-8|medium-sized|TRBJ1-2
CASSPGHLNYGYTF
TGTGCCAGCAGCCCGGGACACCTTAACTATGGCTACACCTTC
>-|TRBV15|medium-sized|TRBJ2-7
CATSRVAAGPYEQYF
TGTGCCACCAGCAGGGTAGCGGCGGGACCGTACGAGCAGTACTTC
>-|TRBV20-1|many|TRBJ1-1
CSAPGFVEAFF
TGCAGTGCTCCAGGGTTTGTTGAAGCTTTCTTT
>TRBD1|TRBV7-9|-|TRBJ1-4
CASSLAGTGGLANEKLSF
TGTGCCAGCAGCTTAGCCGGGACAGGGGGCTTGGCTAATGAAAAACTATCTTTT
>-|TRBV30|many|TRBJ1-1
CAERQLNTEAFF
TGTGCCGAGAGACAGCTGAACACTGAAGCTTTCTTT
>-|TRBV20-1|-|TRBJ2-7
CSARNYPYEQYF
TGCAGTGCTAGGAACTACCCCTACGAGCAGTACTTC
>TRBD2|TRBV2|-|TRBJ2-3
CASSGLAGGSTDTQYF
TGTGCCAGCAGTGGACTAGCGGGGGGGAGCACAGATACGCAGTATTTT
>TRBD1|TRBV7-2|many|TRBJ1-5
CASSSGQGKGQPQHF
TGTGCCAGCAGCTCGGGACAGGGGAAGGGGCAGCCCCAGCATTTT